This TCR beta chain was found in a study of T cells in Graves' hyperthyroidism and ophthalmopathy. Study-wide findings and caveats: Expanded thyroid clonotypes (above 0.001) were mostly also found in blood.

RNA transcripts gave rise to amplified TCR beta CDR3 regions. The TCR CDR3 was amplified in a first-round RT-PCR using the HTBI primer set. TCRdb itself ran the multiplex PCR reads through MiXCR, one entry per CDR3 protein. Of a few hundred thousand distinct CDR3 sequences listed, about 15% are singletons. The CDR3 is 13 residues long. V was trimmed by 2 bases and J by 3 bases, leaving 8 bases between them. CDR1 and CDR2 (germline): SQVTM, ANQGSEA. Reasons for excluding patients were uncontrolled infection, other autoimmune disease, pregnancy or lactation. This clonotype was counted ten times or more. Its antigen is undetermined.

This rearrangement joins TRBV29-1 to TRBJ2-4; D is unresolved. This receptor was obtained from a woman in her thirties or forties with Graves' hyperthyroidism that later progressed to Graves' ophthalmopathy. The sample was blood. CDR3 coding DNA: TGCAGCGTTGAAACAGTCAACAAAAACATTCAGTACTTC. Translating it yields CSVETVNKNIQYF.